These T cell receptor beta chains were read from a single sample in a study. TCRdb re-called the 5' RACE reads through MiXCR, storing one row per CDR3 protein. The sample includes approximately 60,000 distinct CDR3 sequences, around 28% of them seen just once. The specimen sequenced was tumor-infiltrating memory CD4+ T cells sorted from the breast tumor. The receptor source for this set is a female donor with breast cancer. The conserved cysteine and the conserved F or W are not part of the CDR3 here. The D gene is left open where the match is weak.

j_gene,d_gene,v_gene,CDR3aa
TRBJ2-5,TRBD2,TRBV20-1,SAPGGDQETQY
TRBJ2-2,-,TRBV14,ASSQSLSSELF
TRBJ2-6,-,TRBV18,ASSPWGGSGANVLT
TRBJ2-1,-,TRBV11-2,ASSARFSLYYNEQF
TRBJ2-2,-,TRBV6-2/TRBV6-3,ASQARGTGELF
TRBJ1-6,-,TRBV7-3,ASSPEGDSPLH
TRBJ2-7,TRBD1,TRBV5-1,ASSYTAGTASYEQY
TRBJ2-7,-,TRBV20-1,SARDLAHHSSYEQY
TRBJ2-1,-,TRBV7-2,ASSLVMADSSEQF
TRBJ1-5,TRBD1,TRBV6-1,ASRNRDRDNQPQH
TRBJ1-1,-,TRBV20-1,SAGAGFTEAF
TRBJ2-2,-,TRBV6-5,ASRSGSGELF
TRBJ2-5,-,TRBV9,ASSVGGQQETQY
TRBJ2-7,-,TRBV29-1,SASPGRAGYEQY
TRBJ2-1,-,TRBV11-3,ASSEGPTYNEQF
TRBJ1-4,TRBD1,TRBV24-1,ATGDGTGGKLF
TRBJ2-7,-,TRBV7-9,ASSGRSYEQY
TRBJ2-4,-,TRBV28,ASSTQGSKNIQY
TRBJ1-3,-,TRBV5-1,ASRQETAGNTIY
TRBJ2-1,-,TRBV5-1,ASSLTAGTYNEQS
TRBJ2-1,TRBD2,TRBV11-2,ASSLTSGASGEQF